Each of the 32 T cell receptor beta chains below was sequenced from the same sample in a study of T cells in Graves' hyperthyroidism and ophthalmopathy. From RNA transcripts, TCR beta CDR3 regions were amplified. In the first-round RT-PCR of the TCR CDR3, the HTBI primer set was used. MiXCR was run by TCRdb on the multiplex PCR reads, yielding one entry per CDR3 protein. The sample yields about 590,000 distinct CDR3 sequences, around 14% seen once. The sample consisted of blood. The receptor source for this set is a young woman with Graves' hyperthyroidism.

This clonotype was picked up many times. The chain is built from TRBV12-3 or TRBV12-4 and TRBJ2-7; D remains ambiguous. The CDR3 extends over 13 amino acids. Between the trimmed V and J ends, which lost 2 bases and 5 bases, there was a span of 10 bases. The CDR3 DNA reads TGTGCCAGCAGTTTAACGGCCGCGCACGAGCAGTACTTC. Encoded protein: CASSLTAAHEQYF.

The chain employs TRBV6-1 and TRBJ2-1; D is possibly TRBD1 (5 bases). CDR3 length: 15 amino acids. Germline lookup yields CDR1 MNHNS and CDR2 SASEGT. Trimming removed 3 bases from V and 12 bases from J, with 21 bases in between. The CDR3 DNA reads TGTGCCAGCAGTGATTTCTTGAACTCCCCTCAGGGGCAGTTCTTC. The encoded protein is CASSDFLNSPQGQFF.

On this clonotype itself: At one boundary the junction diverges from the germline segment, which might be a read error. This chain joins TRBV4-1 and TRBJ2-1; TRBD1 agrees at 12 bases. The CDR3 is 17 amino acids. Looked up from germline, CDR1 is MGHRA and CDR2 is YSYEKL. The CDR3 spells CASSQRPGTGGYDEQFF. The CDR3, as DNA: TGCGCCAGCAGCCAACGGCCCGGGACAGGGGGCTACGATGAGCAGTTCTTC.

The chain carries TRBV6-1 and TRBJ2-1; 12 nucleotides align to TRBD2. J gave up 4 bases and V 5 bases, and 6 bases lay outside the gene matches. This CDR3 has 16 amino acids. Looked up from germline, CDR1 is MNHNS and CDR2 is SASEGT. CDR3: CASSTSGLAGYNEQFF. CDR3 in DNA: TGTGCCAGCAGTACCTCCGGACTAGCGGGGTACAATGAGCAGTTCTTC.

This clonotype was seen a few times. The chain combines TRBV6-1 with TRBJ2-5; 12 bases are shared with TRBD1. This CDR3 contains 14 residues. The V gene's germline CDR1 is MNHNS and CDR2 SASEGT. V was pared by 6 bases and J by 12 bases, with 11 bases of the junction left unmatched. CDR3 in DNA: TGTGCCAGCAGAACCGGGACAGGGGGCGGAAGGGAGTACTTC. This codes for CASRTGTGGGREYF.

This clonotype was detected only a few times. The chain uses TRBV27 and TRBJ2-6; 11 bases are a match to TRBD1. J gave up 0 bases and V 0 bases, and 10 bases lay outside the gene matches. CDR1 and CDR2 from the germline V gene are MNHEY and SMNVEV (reference sequence). The CDR3 spans 21 residues. The CDR3 coding sequence is TGTGCCAGCAGTTTATCACCTCCGGGACAGGGGGTTCTCTCTGGGGCCAACGTCCTGACTTTC. Residues: CASSLSPPGQGVLSGANVLTF. Together with reference TRBV27 and TRBJ2-6, the CDR3 gives the full variable domain: EAQVTQNPRYLITVTGKKLTVTCSQNMNHEYMSWYRQDPGLGLRQIYYSMNVEVTDKGDVPEGYKVSRKEKRNFPLILESPSPNQTSLYFCASSLSPPGQGVLSGANVLTFGAGSRLTVL.

As regards this clonotype: A much larger clone differs by one base, so this may be a read error. J is TRBJ2-5 and V is TRBV6-1, with TRBD2 matching 10 bases. The germline V gene encodes CDR1 MNHNS and CDR2 SASEGT. The CDR3 spans 17 residues. The CDR3 coding sequence is TGTACCAGCAGGAAACCGGGACTAGCGTTATTGTGGGAGACCCAGTACTTC. Amino acid sequence: CTSRKPGLALLWETQYF.

This clonotype showed up many times. The rearrangement uses TRBV12-3 or TRBV12-4 and TRBJ2-3; D is perhaps TRBD2 (5 bases). This CDR3 comprises 20 residues. The V end was cut by 7 bases, the J end by 0 bases, with 29 bases between. The CDR3 DNA reads TGTGCCAGCAACTCCTTTTTCGGGCAAGCGGTACCCTTTAGCACAGATACGCAGTATTTT. Amino acid sequence: CASNSFFGQAVPFSTDTQYF.

In this sample, this clonotype turned up many times. This rearrangement joins TRBV12-3 or TRBV12-4 to TRBJ2-1; no clear D. Between the trimmed V and J ends, which lost 6 bases and 1 base, there was a span of 10 bases. The CDR3 loop spans 14 amino acids. CDR3 in amino acids: CASSRIESYNEQFF. As DNA, the CDR3 is TGTGCCAGCAGCCGCATAGAGTCCTACAATGAGCAGTTCTTC.

This clonotype was observed many times. This chain joins TRBV11-2 and TRBJ1-6; unclear D gene. The CDR3 contains 14 residues. Germline assignment: CDR1 SGHAT and CDR2 FQNNGV. The V and J ends lost 5 bases and 9 bases respectively, with 14 bases between them. CDR3 bases: TGTGCCAGCAGCCGCCTGGTCGGAGGTTCACCCCTCCACTTT. It specifies CASSRLVGGSPLHF.

This clonotype was seen more than once but under ten times. This sequence joins TRBV4-2 and TRBJ2-7, with TRBD2 matching 8 bases. V dropped 3 bases and J dropped 2; count of bases not matched to a gene: 12. Germline CDR1 LGHNA, CDR2 YNFKEQ. This CDR3 has 17 residues. This chain's CDR3 is CASSHPREGLNTYEQYF. The CDR3 region has the DNA TGTGCCAGCAGCCATCCCCGGGAGGGCCTTAATACCTACGAGCAGTACTTC.

A few counts support this clonotype. The chain joins TRBV9 to TRBJ2-1; D unclear. Germline CDR1 is SGDLS and CDR2 is YYNGEE. V was shortened by 4 bases and J by 8 bases, with 10 bases between the two germline ends. The CDR3 totals 12 residues. The CDR3 sequence: CASSPLFDEQFF. The CDR3, as DNA: TGTGCCAGCAGCCCCCTTTTTGATGAGCAGTTCTTC.

The chain carries TRBV19 and TRBJ1-5; no firm D call. The CDR3 covers 13 residues. Germline-derived CDR1 and CDR2 are LNHDA and SQIVND (reference sequence). With 1 base removed from V and 4 bases from J, the gap between germline ends came to 5 bases. The DNA for the CDR3 is TGTGCCAGTAGTATAGTCCAGAATCAGCCCCAGCATTTT. Translated, it gives CASSIVQNQPQHF.

Many counts were recorded for this clonotype. This chain links TRBV7-2 with TRBJ2-7; no firm D call. Germline CDR1 SGHTA, CDR2 FQGNSA. The CDR3 runs 12 residues. The V gene lost 3 bases and the J gene lost 7 bases, with 10 bases spanning the gap. Written as DNA, the CDR3 is TGTGCCAGCAGCTTCCCTCCTGGAGAGCAGTACTTC. It translates to CASSFPPGEQYF. The full variable domain, in which reference TRBV7-2 and TRBJ2-7 provide the parts outside the CDR3, is GAGVSQSPSNKVTEKGKDVELRCDPISGHTALYWYRQSLGQGLEFLIYFQGNSAPDKSGLPSDRFSAERTGGSVSTLTIQRTQQEDSAVYLCASSFPPGEQYFGPGTRLTVT.

This clonotype was found a few times. The V call is TRBV4-1, the J call TRBJ2-2; 7 positions match TRBD2. V shed 6 bases, J shed 5 bases, and the junction held 15 bases outside the gene matches. Germline CDR1 and CDR2: MGHRA and YSYEKL. The CDR3 is 17 amino acids. The CDR3 region is CASSRTRGLEITGELFF. The CDR3, as DNA: TGCGCCAGCAGTCGAACCCGTGGACTAGAGATTACCGGGGAGCTGTTTTTT.

This clonotype was counted at least ten times. This sequence joins TRBV27 and TRBJ2-1; 7 bases agree with TRBD1. J gave up 6 bases and V 2 bases, and 4 bases lay outside the gene matches. The CDR3 consists of 14 residues. The V gene's germline CDR1 is MNHEY and CDR2 SMNVEV (reference sequence). The CDR3 DNA reads TGTGCCAGCAGTTTAGGGGGACAGTTCAATGAGCAGTTCTTC. It translates to CASSLGGQFNEQFF.

The chain recombines TRBV7-9 with TRBJ1-2, with 11 positions matching TRBD1. Germline CDR1 reads SEHNR; CDR2 reads FQNEAQ (reference sequence). This CDR3 has 15 residues. The ends lost 4 bases at V and 4 bases at J; junction bases unmatched: 5. The CDR3 sequence: CASSSPGTGGYGYTF. CDR3 coding DNA: TGTGCCAGCAGCTCGCCCGGGACAGGGGGCTATGGCTACACCTTC. Looking up the rest from reference TRBV7-9 and TRBJ1-2 gives the full variable domain: DTGVSQNPRHKITKRGQNVTFRCDPISEHNRLYWYRQTLGQGPEFLTYFQNEAQLEKSRLLSDRFSAERPKGSFSTLEIQRTEQGDSAMYLCASSSPGTGGYGYTFGSGTRLTVV.

The chain employs TRBV6-1 and TRBJ1-1, with D uncertain. V lost 7 bases, J lost 1 base, and 16 bases lay in between. The CDR3 runs 15 residues. The V gene's germline CDR1 is MNHNS and CDR2 SASEGT. The CDR3: CASTRKPTGNTEAFF. CDR3 in DNA: TGTGCCAGCACCAGAAAACCGACGGGGAACACTGAAGCTTTCTTT.

This sequence joins TRBV4-2 and TRBJ2-7; the D is unclear. V was trimmed by 0 bases and J by 0 bases, leaving 9 bases between them. CDR1 and CDR2 from the germline V gene are LGHNA and YNFKEQ. This CDR3 has 15 amino acids. The CDR3 DNA sequence: TGTGCCAGCAGCCAAGAGTTCGCAGACTCCTACGAGCAGTACTTC. This translates into CASSQEFADSYEQYF.

CDR3 amino acids: CASSKALGTGLAGELFF. DNA of the CDR3: TGTGCCAGCAGCAAGGCCCTGGGGACAGGGCTCGCCGGGGAGCTGTTTTTT. This sequence joins TRBV7-9 and TRBJ2-2, with 9 bases fitting TRBD1. Trimming took 5 bases from V and 6 from J; bases not matched to a gene: 13. Germline lookup yields CDR1 SEHNR and CDR2 FQNEAQ (reference sequence). CDR3 length: 17 residues.

Many counts were recorded for this clonotype. This chain joins TRBV20-1 and TRBJ2-3; 9 nucleotides line up with TRBD2. CDR1 and CDR2 from the germline V gene are DFQATT and SNEGSKA (reference sequence). The CDR3 consists of 13 residues. CDR3 sequence: CSSGRPSTDTQYF. CDR3 in DNA: TGCAGCAGCGGGAGGCCCTCGACAGATACGCAGTATTTT.

Worth noting for this clonotype: An end of the junction differs from the germline gene, which may be a read error. The CDR3 bases are TGCGCCAGCAGCCAAGCCTGGACAGGGGGTACCTACAATGAGCAGTTCTTC. Its translation is CASSQAWTGGTYNEQFF. This rearrangement joins TRBV7-3 to TRBJ2-1; 10 positions agree with TRBD1. The CDR3 totals 17 residues. CDR1 SGHTA and CDR2 FQGTGA come from the germline V gene.

Turning to this clonotype: The junction does not match germline at one end; this may be a read error. V usage is TRBV10-3 and J usage is TRBJ2-1, with no clear D. Germline V gives CDR1 ENHRY, CDR2 SYGVKD. The CDR3 length is 14 residues. CDR3 region: CAISVGSSFNEQFF. CDR3 in DNA: TGTGCCATCAGCGTGGGCAGCTCCTTCAATGAGCAGTTCTTC.

The table lists this clonotype with many counts. The chain employs TRBV7-9 and TRBJ2-3; possibly TRBD1 for D (5 bases). The germline gives CDR1 SEHNR, CDR2 FQNEAQ (reference sequence). V lost 5 bases and J lost 6, with 15 bases in between. This CDR3 is 14 amino acids long. CDR3 nucleotides: TGTGCCAGCAGCGCATCGGGCAGGGCGGATACGCAGTATTTT. This gives the protein CASSASGRADTQYF.

This clonotype showed up many times. This chain links TRBV7-9 with TRBJ2-1; 7 nucleotides match TRBD1. In germline, CDR1 is SEHNR, CDR2 FQNEAQ (reference sequence). Losses at the gene ends were 6 bases for V and 4 bases for J; bases not matched to a gene: 6. The length of the CDR3 is 14 residues. The CDR3 DNA follows: TGTGCCAGCAGGGCGCCGGGACAGTACAATGAGCAGTTCTTC. Its translation is CASRAPGQYNEQFF.

This clonotype has ten or more counts. The chain recombines TRBV20-1 with TRBJ2-5; D could derive from TRBD1 or TRBD2 (5 bases each). The CDR3 runs 13 residues. Germline CDR1 reads DFQATT; CDR2 reads SNEGSKA (reference sequence). CDR3 nucleotide sequence: TGCAGCGAAGAGGGCAGGGTAGGGGAGACCCAGTACTTC. Protein product: CSEEGRVGETQYF.

This clonotype was recorded at least ten times. The chain joins TRBV20-1 to TRBJ1-1, with D possibly matching TRBD1 (5 bases). CDR3 size: 14 residues. CDR1 DFQATT and CDR2 SNEGSKA come from the germline V gene (reference sequence). The V end lost 6 bases, the J end lost 0 bases, and 14 bases lay between the germline ends. The CDR3 loop is CSAHRQSMNTEAFF. As DNA, the CDR3 is TGCAGTGCGCACAGACAGTCCATGAACACTGAAGCTTTCTTT.

The V gene is TRBV7-9, the J gene TRBJ2-7; tentative D call: TRBD1 (5 bases). From germline, CDR1 is SEHNR and CDR2 FQNEAQ (reference sequence). The V and J ends lost 1 base and 0 bases respectively, with 16 bases between them. CDR3 length: 17 amino acids. The CDR3 loop reads CASSLDLDRESSYEQYF. The DNA of the CDR3 is TGTGCCAGCAGCTTAGACCTTGACAGAGAAAGCTCCTACGAGCAGTACTTC.

This clonotype showed up many times. V usage is TRBV20-1 and J usage is TRBJ2-1, with 7 positions matching TRBD1. The germline V gene encodes CDR1 DFQATT and CDR2 SNEGSKA (reference sequence). The CDR3 runs to 14 residues. V was pared by 1 base and J by 10 bases, with 10 bases of the junction left unmatched. The CDR3 sequence: CSARVFRDSHEQFF. Here the CDR3 DNA reads TGCAGTGCTAGAGTCTTCCGGGACAGCCACGAGCAGTTCTTC.

The sample holds many counts of this clonotype. This chain uses TRBV27 with TRBJ2-3; D remains unclear. The CDR3 is 14 amino acids. V dropped 6 bases and J dropped 0 bases, with 10 bases sitting between them. CDR1 is MNHEY, CDR2 SMNVEV, per germline (reference sequence). The CDR3 region has the DNA TGTGCCAGCAGGCAGTCTTTCAGCACAGATACGCAGTATTTT. It translates to CASRQSFSTDTQYF.

This clonotype turned up a few times. The chain uses TRBV14 and TRBJ1-1, with D maybe TRBD1 (5 bases). Germline V gives CDR1 SGHDN, CDR2 FVKESK. With 1 base removed from V and 11 bases from J, the gap between germline ends came to 14 bases. The CDR3 is 13 amino acids. CDR3 sequence reads: CASSQVGGGEAFF. CDR3 nucleotides: TGTGCCAGCAGCCAAGTTGGGGGGGGAGAGGCTTTCTTT.

V gene TRBV6-2 or TRBV6-3 combines with J gene TRBJ2-6, with 10 bases aligning to TRBD1. J lost 0 bases, V lost 11 bases, and 16 bases had no gene match. Germline values: CDR1 MNHEY, CDR2 SVGEGT. This CDR3 has 19 residues. In nucleotides, the CDR3 is TGTGCCGGATCATTATCCCGGGACAGGGGAGACTCTGGGGCCAACGTCCTGACTTTC. Protein product: CAGSLSRDRGDSGANVLTF.